This T cell receptor (beta chain) was sequenced during a study of T-cell memory formation after mild COVID-19. CDR3 size: 16 residues. Germline-derived CDR1 and CDR2 are KGHSH and LQKENI. Trimming removed 0 bases from V and 4 bases from J; junction bases left unmatched: 4. The table lists this clonotype with a few counts. Antigen unknown. Whole-study findings and limits: The finding that pre-infection memory included some responding clones suggested that cross-reactive memory joined.

TCRdb analysed the 5' RACE reads with MiXCR anew, one entry per CDR3 protein. The profile shows a few hundred thousand distinct CDR3 sequences, 20% to 30% of them singletons. This chain links TRBV18 with TRBJ2-1; 9 bases line up with TRBD2. The sample was PBMCs or a T cell subset sorted from them (not recorded which). This TCR came from an adult woman who had mild COVID-19 (a few samples of this study predate the infection). Cell type and time point are not known. Here the CDR3 reads CASSPPGLAVYNEQFF. Written as DNA, the CDR3 is TGTGCCAGCTCACCACCGGGACTAGCAGTTTACAATGAGCAGTTCTTC.